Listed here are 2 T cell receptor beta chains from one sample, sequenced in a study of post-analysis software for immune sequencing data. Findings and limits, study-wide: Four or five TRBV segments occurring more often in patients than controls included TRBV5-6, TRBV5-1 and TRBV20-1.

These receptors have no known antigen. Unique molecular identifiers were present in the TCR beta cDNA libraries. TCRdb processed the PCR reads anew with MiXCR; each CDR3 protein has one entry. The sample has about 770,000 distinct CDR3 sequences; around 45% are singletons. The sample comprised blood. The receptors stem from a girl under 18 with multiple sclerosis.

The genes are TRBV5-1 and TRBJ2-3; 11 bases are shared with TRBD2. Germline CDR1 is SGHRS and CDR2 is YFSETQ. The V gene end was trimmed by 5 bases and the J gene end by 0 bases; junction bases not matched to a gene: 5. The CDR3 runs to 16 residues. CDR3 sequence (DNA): TGCGCCAGCAGTTCGACTAGCGGGATTAGCACAGATACGCAGTATTTT. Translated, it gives CASSSTSGISTDTQYF. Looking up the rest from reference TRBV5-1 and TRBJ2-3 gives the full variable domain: KAGVTQTPRYLIKTRGQQVTLSCSPISGHRSVSWYQQTPGQGLQFLFEYFSETQRNKGNFPGRFSGRQFSNSRSEMNVSTLELGDSALYLCASSSTSGISTDTQYFGPGTRLTVL.

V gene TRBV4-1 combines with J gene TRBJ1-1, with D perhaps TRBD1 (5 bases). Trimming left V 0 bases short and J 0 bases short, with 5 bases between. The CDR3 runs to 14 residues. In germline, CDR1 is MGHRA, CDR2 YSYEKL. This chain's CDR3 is CASSQEGLNTEAFF. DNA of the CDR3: TGCGCCAGCAGCCAAGAGGGGCTGAACACTGAAGCTTTCTTT.